This TCR beta chain derives from a study of cytotoxic CD8 clonotypes in ibrutinib-treated CLL. Germline values: CDR1 SGHRS, CDR2 YFSETQ. CDR3 length: 16 amino acids. Trimming at V came to 0 bases and at J to 0 bases, leaving 3 bases not matched to a gene. T cells were sequenced at a targeted depth of 1 in 200,000 to 1 in 1 million. The table came from immunoSEQ multiplex PCR; TCRdb's copy has only in-frame clones and leaves some out. Counted here are about 72,000 clones, about 64% occurring once; the ten biggest clones make up under 6%. The source material was PBMCs, sampled after 12 months of ibrutinib treatment. The rearrangement links TRBV5-1 to TRBJ2-5; TRBD2 agrees at 9 bases. The receptor's source is a human donor with chronic lymphocytic leukemia. CDR3 region: CASSLVAGANQETQYF. The CDR3 DNA sequence: TGCGCCAGCAGCTTGGTAGCGGGGGCCAACCAAGAGACCCAGTACTTC.